These 2 T cell receptor beta chains originate from one sample sequenced in a study of blood T cell repertoires in COVID-19. Using immunoSEQ multiplex PCR, the repertoire was profiled, and TCRdb retains in-frame clones only, with some absent. The sample contains under 50,000 clones, approximately 86% of which appear only once. The sequenced material came from peripheral blood. These receptors originate from a man aged 40-49 years with active COVID-19.

The chain recombines TRBV27 with TRBJ2-7; perhaps TRBD1 as D (6 bases). V shed 4 bases and J shed 2 bases, with 15 bases lying between them. The CDR3 is 15 amino acids. Germline V gene data show CDR1 as MNHEY and CDR2 as SMNVEV (reference sequence). The CDR3 protein is CASSSHGTPPYEQYF. The CDR3 nucleotides are TGTGCCAGCAGTTCACACGGGACACCACCCTACGAGCAGTACTTC.

The gene calls are TRBV7-2 and TRBJ1-1; tentatively, D is TRBD1 (5 bases). The CDR3 runs 15 residues. Per the germline V gene, CDR1 is SGHTA and CDR2 is FQGNSA. Trimming took 1 base from V and 5 from J, leaving 14 bases between them. The CDR3 DNA is TGTGCCAGCAGCTTAGTCCCAGGGTCGCGAACTGAAGCTTTCTTT. Amino acids: CASSLVPGSRTEAFF.